The clone carrying this T cell receptor beta chain was seen at least ten times. The antigen is not known. This sample was included in a study of T cells in Graves' hyperthyroidism and ophthalmopathy. What was amplified from RNA transcripts were TCR beta CDR3 regions. The primer set for the first-round RT-PCR of the TCR CDR3 was HTBI. TCRdb re-called the multiplex PCR reads through MiXCR, storing one row per CDR3 protein. This table holds 490,000 or so distinct CDR3 sequences, 40% to 50% found once. The germline V and J ends were trimmed by 7 bases and 8 bases, with 15 bases remaining between them. Germline CDR1 reads MNHEY; CDR2 reads SVGAGI. This CDR3 spans 14 amino acids. A patient was excluded if there was uncontrolled infection, other autoimmune disease, pregnancy or lactation. For the diagnoses, clinical symptoms, serum thyroxine and TRAb, thyroid ultrasound and orbital computed tomography were used.

Whole-study results and caveats: Stable hyperthyroidism was told apart from ophthalmopathy by a model built on 13 V-J features. Peripheral blood also featured most of the thyroid clonotypes expanded above 0.001.

The source of this sequence is an adult woman with Graves' disease, either hyperthyroidism or ophthalmopathy (not recorded which). Sequenced input: peripheral blood or thyroid tissue (not recorded which). The chain couples TRBV6-5 to TRBJ1-6; D is possibly TRBD1 (5 bases). CDR3 residues: CASKVRWGYSPLHF. The CDR3, as DNA: TGTGCCAGCAAAGTAAGGTGGGGGTATTCACCCCTCCACTTT.